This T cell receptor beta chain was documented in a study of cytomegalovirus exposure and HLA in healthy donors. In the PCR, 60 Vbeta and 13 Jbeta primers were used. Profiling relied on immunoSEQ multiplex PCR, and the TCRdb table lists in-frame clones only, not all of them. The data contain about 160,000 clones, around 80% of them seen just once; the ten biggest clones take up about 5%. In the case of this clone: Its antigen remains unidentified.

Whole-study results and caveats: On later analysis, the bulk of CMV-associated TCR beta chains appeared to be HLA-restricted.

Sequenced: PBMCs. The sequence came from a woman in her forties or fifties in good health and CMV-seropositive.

CDR3 sequence (DNA): TGTGCCACCAGCAGCACCCTGAGGCTAGGTCGAGGGTACAATGAGCAGTTCTTC. As protein: CATSSTLRLGRGYNEQFF. The V call is TRBV15, the J call TRBJ2-1, with a possible D match to TRBD2 (5 bases). This CDR3 is 18 amino acids long. From germline, CDR1 is LNHNV and CDR2 YYDKDF (reference sequence). Between the trimmed V and J ends, which lost 3 bases and 4 bases, there was a span of 22 bases.